The present T cell receptor (beta chain) was sequenced within a study of blood T cell repertoires in COVID-19. Germline V gives CDR1 SGHRS, CDR2 YFSETQ. V shed 4 bases and J shed 7 bases, with 11 bases lying between them. This CDR3 contains 12 residues. The assay was immunoSEQ multiplex PCR, and TCRdb's table has in-frame clones only and misses some. The sample contains tens of thousands of clones, roughly four fifths of which appear only once. This clone occurred once. The sample comprised peripheral blood. The source of this sequence is a man aged 45-65 years with active or convalescent COVID-19. The V call is TRBV5-1, the J call TRBJ2-5, with D uncertain. The CDR3 nucleotides read TGCGCCAGCAGCCAAGGAGTTGGGACCCAGTACTTC. It codes for CASSQGVGTQYF.